The 2 T cell receptor beta chains below all came from one sample that was sequenced in a study of shared clonotypes between healthy human individuals. TCRdb's table, derived via immunoSEQ multiplex PCR, lists solely in-frame clones and lacks some. The table shows millions of clones, with around nine tenths occurring only once. The sample consisted of naive CD4+ T cells sorted from blood. Subset here: CD45RA+ positively selected. Source of these receptors: a man aged 18 to 35 in good health.

The gene calls are TRBV6-6 and TRBJ1-5; the match to TRBD1 covers 7 bases. The germline CDR1 and CDR2 sequences are MNHNY and SVGAGI (reference sequence). Trimming at V came to 0 bases and at J to 7 bases, leaving 6 bases not matched to a gene. CDR3 length equals 15 residues. DNA for the CDR3: TGTGCCAGCAGTTACTCGGAGGGGGCTGGCCAGCCCCAGCATTTT. Translating gives CASSYSEGAGQPQHF.

The gene calls are TRBV5-6 and TRBJ1-4, with D perhaps matching TRBD1 (6 bases). This CDR3 has 16 amino acids. Germline CDR1 is SGHDT and CDR2 is YYEEEE. Trimming pared 0 bases from V and 7 bases from J, leaving 16 bases between. As DNA, the CDR3 is TGTGCCAGCAGCTTGGGTGGCAGGGGCGGTGGTGAAAAACTGTTTTTT. Translating gives CASSLGGRGGGEKLFF.